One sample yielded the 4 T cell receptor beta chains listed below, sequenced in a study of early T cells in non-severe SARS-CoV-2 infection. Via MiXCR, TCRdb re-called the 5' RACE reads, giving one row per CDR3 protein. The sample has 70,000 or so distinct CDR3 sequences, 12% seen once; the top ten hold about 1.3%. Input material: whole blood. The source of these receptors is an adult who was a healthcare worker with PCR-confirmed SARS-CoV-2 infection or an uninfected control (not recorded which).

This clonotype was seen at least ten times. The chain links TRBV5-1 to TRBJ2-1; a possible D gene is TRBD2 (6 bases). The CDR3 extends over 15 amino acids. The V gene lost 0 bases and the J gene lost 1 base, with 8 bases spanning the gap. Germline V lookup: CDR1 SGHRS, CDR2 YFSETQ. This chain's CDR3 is CASSLGGKSYNEQFF. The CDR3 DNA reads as TGCGCCAGCAGCTTGGGCGGGAAATCCTACAATGAGCAGTTCTTC.

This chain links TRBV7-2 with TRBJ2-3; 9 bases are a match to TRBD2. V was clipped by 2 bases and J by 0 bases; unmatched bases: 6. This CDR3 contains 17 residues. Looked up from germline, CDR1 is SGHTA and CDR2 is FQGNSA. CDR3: CASSLWGSGGSTDTQYF. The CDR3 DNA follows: TGTGCCAGCAGCTTATGGGGTAGCGGGGGTAGCACAGATACGCAGTATTTT.

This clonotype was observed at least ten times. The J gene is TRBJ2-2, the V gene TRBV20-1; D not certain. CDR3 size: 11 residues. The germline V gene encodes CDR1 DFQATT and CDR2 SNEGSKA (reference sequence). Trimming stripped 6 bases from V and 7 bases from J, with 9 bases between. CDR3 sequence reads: CSARLGGELFF. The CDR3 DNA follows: TGCAGTGCCCGGCTTGGCGGGGAGCTGTTTTTT.

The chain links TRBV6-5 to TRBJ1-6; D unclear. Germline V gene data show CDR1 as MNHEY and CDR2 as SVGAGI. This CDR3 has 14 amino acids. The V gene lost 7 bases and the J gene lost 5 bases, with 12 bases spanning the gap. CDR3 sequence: CASTFRIDNSPLHF. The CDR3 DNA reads TGTGCCAGCACCTTCCGGATCGATAATTCACCCCTCCACTTT.